The T cell receptor beta chain described here comes from a study of tumor and adjacent non-tumor tissue in lung cancer. The study, taken as a whole, reports: TCR diversity was significantly greater in tumor than normal lung tissue.

Three rounds of nested PCR, following a modified ARM-PCR protocol, produced the TCRbeta library. MiXCR, applied by TCRdb to the multiplex PCR reads, yields one record per CDR3 protein. This table holds about 80,000 distinct CDR3 sequences, 75% to 90% found once. No cell sorting was done before RNA was extracted from the tissue. On this clonotype itself: The antigen is not known.

Between the trimmed V and J ends, which lost 5 bases and 16 bases, there was a span of 21 bases. The CDR3 contains 13 residues. Germline-derived CDR1 and CDR2 are MNHEY and SVGAGI. The chain carries TRBV6-5 and TRBJ2-1; D not resolved. Sequencing was done on a sample of lung tumor tissue. This sequence originates from a woman aged 50 to 60 with non-small cell lung cancer. The CDR3 protein is CASSQFSRSEPFF. DNA of the CDR3: TGTGCCAGCAGTCAATTCTCACGCAGTGAGCCCTTCTTC.